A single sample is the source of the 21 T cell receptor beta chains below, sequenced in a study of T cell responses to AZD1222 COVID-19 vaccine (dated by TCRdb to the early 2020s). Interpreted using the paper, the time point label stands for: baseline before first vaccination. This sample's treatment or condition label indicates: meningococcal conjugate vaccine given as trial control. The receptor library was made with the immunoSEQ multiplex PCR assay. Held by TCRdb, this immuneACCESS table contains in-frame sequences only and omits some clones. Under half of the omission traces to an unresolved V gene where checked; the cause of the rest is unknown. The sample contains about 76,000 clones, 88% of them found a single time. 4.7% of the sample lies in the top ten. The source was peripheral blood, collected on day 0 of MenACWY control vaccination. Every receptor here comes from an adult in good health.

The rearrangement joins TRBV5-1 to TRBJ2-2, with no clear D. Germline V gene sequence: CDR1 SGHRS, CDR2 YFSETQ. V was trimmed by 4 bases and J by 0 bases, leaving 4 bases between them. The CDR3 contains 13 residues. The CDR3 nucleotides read TGCGCCAGCAGCAGACCGAACACCGGGGAGCTGTTTTTT. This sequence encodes CASSRPNTGELFF.

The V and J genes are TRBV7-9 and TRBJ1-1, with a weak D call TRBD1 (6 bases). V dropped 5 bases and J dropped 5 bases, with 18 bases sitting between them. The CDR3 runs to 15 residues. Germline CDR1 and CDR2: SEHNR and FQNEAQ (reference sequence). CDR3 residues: CASSPKTGFGTEAFF. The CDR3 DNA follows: TGTGCCAGCAGCCCTAAGACAGGTTTTGGGACTGAAGCTTTCTTT.

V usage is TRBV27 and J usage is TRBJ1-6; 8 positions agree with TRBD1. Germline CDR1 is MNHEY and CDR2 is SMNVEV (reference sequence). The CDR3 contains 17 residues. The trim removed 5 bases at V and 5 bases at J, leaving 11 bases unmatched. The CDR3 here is CASSRIPGTGDNSPLHF. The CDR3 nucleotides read TGTGCCAGCAGTAGAATACCCGGGACAGGAGATAATTCACCCCTCCACTTT.

The CDR3 sequence is CASSPDTGGSYEQYF. The CDR3 coding sequence is TGTGCCAGCAGTCCCGATACAGGGGGATCCTACGAGCAGTACTTC. The chain carries TRBV27 and TRBJ2-7; 8 bases align to TRBD1. J gave up 1 base and V 5 bases, and 7 bases lay outside the gene matches. CDR1 is MNHEY, CDR2 SMNVEV, per germline (reference sequence). The CDR3 length is 15 residues.

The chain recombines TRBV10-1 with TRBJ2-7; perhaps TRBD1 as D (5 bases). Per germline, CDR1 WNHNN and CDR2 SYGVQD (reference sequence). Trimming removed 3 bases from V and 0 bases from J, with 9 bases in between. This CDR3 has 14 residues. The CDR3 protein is CASSDPRDSYEQYF. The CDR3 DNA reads TGCGCCAGCAGTGACCCCAGGGACTCCTACGAGCAGTACTTC.

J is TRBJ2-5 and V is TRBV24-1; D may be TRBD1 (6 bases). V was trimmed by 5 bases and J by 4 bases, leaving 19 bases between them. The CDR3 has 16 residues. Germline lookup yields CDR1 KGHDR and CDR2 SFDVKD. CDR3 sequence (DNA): TGTGCCACCAGTGGATTCCCCTCAGGGGTGGGAGAGACCCAGTACTTC. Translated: CATSGFPSGVGETQYF.

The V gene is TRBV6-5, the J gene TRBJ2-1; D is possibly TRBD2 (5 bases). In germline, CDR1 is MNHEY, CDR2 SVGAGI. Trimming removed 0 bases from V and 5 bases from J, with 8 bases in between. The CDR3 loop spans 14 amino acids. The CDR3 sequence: CASSYSPRDNEQFF. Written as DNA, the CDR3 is TGTGCCAGCAGTTACTCACCGCGGGACAATGAGCAGTTCTTC.

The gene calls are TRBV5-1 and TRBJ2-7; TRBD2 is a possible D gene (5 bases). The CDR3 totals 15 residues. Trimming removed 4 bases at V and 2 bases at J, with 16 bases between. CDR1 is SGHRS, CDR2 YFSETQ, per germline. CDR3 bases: TGCGCCAGCAGCCCGCTTAGTGGGAGCACCTACGAGCAGTACTTC. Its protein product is CASSPLSGSTYEQYF.

CDR3 region: CASSSRQGWGTEQFF. The CDR3 DNA sequence: TGTGCCAGCAGCTCCCGACAGGGTTGGGGGACTGAGCAGTTCTTC. The chain joins TRBV7-9 to TRBJ2-1; 7 bases are a match to TRBD1. Germline V gives CDR1 SEHNR, CDR2 FQNEAQ (reference sequence). The J segment lost 9 bases and the V segment lost 4 bases, leaving 12 bases of the junction unmatched. The CDR3 spans 15 residues.

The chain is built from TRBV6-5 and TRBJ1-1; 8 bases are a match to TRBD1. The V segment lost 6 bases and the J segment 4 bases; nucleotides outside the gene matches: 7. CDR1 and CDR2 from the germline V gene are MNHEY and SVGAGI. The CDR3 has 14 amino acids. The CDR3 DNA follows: TGTGCCAGCAGACTAGCGACAGGGGCCACTGAAGCTTTCTTT. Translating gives CASRLATGATEAFF.

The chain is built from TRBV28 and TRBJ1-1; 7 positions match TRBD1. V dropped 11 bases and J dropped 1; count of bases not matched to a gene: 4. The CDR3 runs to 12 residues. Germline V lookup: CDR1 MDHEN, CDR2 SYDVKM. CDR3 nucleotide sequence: TGTGCCGGACAGGATTCGAACACTGAAGCTTTCTTT. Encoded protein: CAGQDSNTEAFF.

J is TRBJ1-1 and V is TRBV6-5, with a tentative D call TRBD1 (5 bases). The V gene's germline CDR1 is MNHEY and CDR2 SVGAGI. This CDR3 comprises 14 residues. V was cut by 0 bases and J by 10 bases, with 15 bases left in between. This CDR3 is CASSYSRYGHRAFF. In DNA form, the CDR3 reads TGTGCCAGCAGTTACTCGAGATATGGACATCGAGCTTTCTTT.

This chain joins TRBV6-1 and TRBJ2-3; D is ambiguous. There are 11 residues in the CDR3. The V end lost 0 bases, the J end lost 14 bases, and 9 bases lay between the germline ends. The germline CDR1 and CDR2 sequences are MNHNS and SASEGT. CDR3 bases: TGTGCCAGCAGTGAAGCTGATCCCTCGTATTTT. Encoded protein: CASSEADPSYF.

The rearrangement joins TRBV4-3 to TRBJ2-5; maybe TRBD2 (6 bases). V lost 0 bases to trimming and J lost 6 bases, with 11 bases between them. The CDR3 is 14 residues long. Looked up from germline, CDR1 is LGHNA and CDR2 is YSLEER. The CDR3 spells CASSQDWGEKTQYF. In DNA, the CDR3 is TGCGCCAGCAGCCAAGATTGGGGGGAAAAGACCCAGTACTTC.

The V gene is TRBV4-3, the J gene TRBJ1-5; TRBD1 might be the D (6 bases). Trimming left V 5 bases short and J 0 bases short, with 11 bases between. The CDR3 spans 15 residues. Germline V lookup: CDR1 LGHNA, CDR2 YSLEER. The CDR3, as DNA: TGCGCCAGCAGCTGGGACAAGGATAGCAATCAGCCCCAGCATTTT. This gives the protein CASSWDKDSNQPQHF.

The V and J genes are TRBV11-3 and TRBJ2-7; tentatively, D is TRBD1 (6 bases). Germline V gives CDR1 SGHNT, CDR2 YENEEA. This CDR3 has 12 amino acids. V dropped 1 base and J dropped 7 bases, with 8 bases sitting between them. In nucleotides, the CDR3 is TGTGCCAGCAGCTTAGGTACAGGGGAGCAGTACTTC. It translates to CASSLGTGEQYF.

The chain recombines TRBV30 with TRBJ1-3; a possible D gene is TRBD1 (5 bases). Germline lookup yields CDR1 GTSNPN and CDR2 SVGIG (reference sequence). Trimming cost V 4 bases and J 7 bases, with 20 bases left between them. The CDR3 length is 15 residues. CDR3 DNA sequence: TGTGCCTGGAATCCCGGGGAGGGGACGAGGAACACCATATATTTT. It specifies CAWNPGEGTRNTIYF.

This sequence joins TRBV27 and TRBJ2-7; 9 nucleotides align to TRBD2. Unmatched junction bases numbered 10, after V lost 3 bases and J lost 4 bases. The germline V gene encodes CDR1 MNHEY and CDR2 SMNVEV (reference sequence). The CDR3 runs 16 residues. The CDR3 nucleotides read TGTGCCAGCAGTTTTGGTTACCCTAGCGGGGTATACGAGCAGTACTTC. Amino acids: CASSFGYPSGVYEQYF.

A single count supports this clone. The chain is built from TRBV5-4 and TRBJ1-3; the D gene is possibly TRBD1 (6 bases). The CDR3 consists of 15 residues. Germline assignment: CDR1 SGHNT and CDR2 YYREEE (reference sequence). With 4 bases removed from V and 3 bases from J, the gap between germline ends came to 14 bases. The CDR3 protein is CASSGTGTLGNTIYF. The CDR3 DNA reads TGTGCCAGCAGCGGAACCGGGACACTTGGAAACACCATATATTTT.

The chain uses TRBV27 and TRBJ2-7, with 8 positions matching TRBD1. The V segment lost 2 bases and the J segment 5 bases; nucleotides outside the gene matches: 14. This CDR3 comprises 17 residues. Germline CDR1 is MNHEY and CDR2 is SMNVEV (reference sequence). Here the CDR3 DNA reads TGTGCCAGCAGTTTAAAACCCCCGGGACAGGTACCCCACGAGCAGTACTTC. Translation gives CASSLKPPGQVPHEQYF.

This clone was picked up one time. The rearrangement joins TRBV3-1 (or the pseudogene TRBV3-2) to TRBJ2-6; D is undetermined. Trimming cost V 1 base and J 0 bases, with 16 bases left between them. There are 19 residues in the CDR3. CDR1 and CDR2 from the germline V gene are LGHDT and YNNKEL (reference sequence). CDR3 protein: CASSQGRTGLISGANVLTF. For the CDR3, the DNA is TGTGCCAGCAGCCAAGGTAGAACGGGCCTAATCTCTGGGGCCAACGTCCTGACTTTC.